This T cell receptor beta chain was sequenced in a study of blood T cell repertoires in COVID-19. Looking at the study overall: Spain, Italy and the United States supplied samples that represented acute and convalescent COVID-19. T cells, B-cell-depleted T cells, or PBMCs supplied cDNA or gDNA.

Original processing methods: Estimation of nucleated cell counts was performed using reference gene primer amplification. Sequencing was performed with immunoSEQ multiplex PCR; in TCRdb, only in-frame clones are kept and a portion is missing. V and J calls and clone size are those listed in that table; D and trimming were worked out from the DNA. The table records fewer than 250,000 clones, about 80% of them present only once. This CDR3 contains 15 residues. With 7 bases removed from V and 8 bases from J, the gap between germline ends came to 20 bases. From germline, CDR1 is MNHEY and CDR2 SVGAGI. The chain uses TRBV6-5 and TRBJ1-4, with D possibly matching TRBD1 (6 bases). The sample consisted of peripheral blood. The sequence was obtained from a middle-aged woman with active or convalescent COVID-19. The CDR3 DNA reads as TGTGCCAGCACCGCAATGCGGGGGGGGGCGGAAAAACTGTTTTTT. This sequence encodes CASTAMRGGAEKLFF.